The T cell receptor (beta chain) under discussion was sequenced for a study of CD8 T cells in Susac syndrome. The authors reverse transcribed roughly 0.5 to 1 ug RNA with random hexamers. A single record per CDR3 protein comes from TCRdb applying MiXCR to the immunoSEQ multiplex PCR reads. The data show under 150,000 distinct CDR3 sequences, with around 91% seen just once and about 0.23% held by the top ten. Germline values: CDR1 MNHEY, CDR2 SVGAGI. V lost 3 bases, J lost 7 bases, and 6 bases stayed unmatched. This CDR3 has 15 amino acids. The sequence derives from a human donor with multiple sclerosis. The genes are TRBV6-5 and TRBJ1-5; 10 bases fit TRBD1. Material for sequencing was CD8+ T cells from PBMCs. The CDR3 sequence is CASSYLAGQGQPQHF. The CDR3 region has the DNA TGTGCCAGCAGTTATTTGGCGGGACAGGGGCAGCCCCAGCATTTT.